In this sample, the clone carrying this TCR beta chain turned up a few times. Its antigen is unidentified. Each donor was healthy, and each was a bone marrow donor. The data derive from a study of cytomegalovirus exposure and HLA in healthy donors. V was trimmed by 0 bases and J by 6 bases, leaving 17 bases between them. This CDR3 has 16 amino acids. Germline V lookup: CDR1 MNHEY, CDR2 SVGAGI. A multiplex PCR was run with 60 Vbeta primers and 13 Jbeta primers. The assay was immunoSEQ multiplex PCR, and TCRdb's table has in-frame clones only and misses some. The table records 200,000 or so clones, 78% of them present only once. General observations from the study: A few CMV-associated chains were confirmed in vitro to be specific for CMV antigens.

Sequenced material: PBMCs. This clonotype originated in a woman under 40 in good health and CMV-seropositive. V and J are TRBV6-5 and TRBJ1-1; the D is unclear. CDR3 loop: CASSYSNRGQEAEAFF. The CDR3 region has the DNA TGTGCCAGCAGTTACTCCAACCGCGGGCAAGAGGCTGAAGCTTTCTTT.